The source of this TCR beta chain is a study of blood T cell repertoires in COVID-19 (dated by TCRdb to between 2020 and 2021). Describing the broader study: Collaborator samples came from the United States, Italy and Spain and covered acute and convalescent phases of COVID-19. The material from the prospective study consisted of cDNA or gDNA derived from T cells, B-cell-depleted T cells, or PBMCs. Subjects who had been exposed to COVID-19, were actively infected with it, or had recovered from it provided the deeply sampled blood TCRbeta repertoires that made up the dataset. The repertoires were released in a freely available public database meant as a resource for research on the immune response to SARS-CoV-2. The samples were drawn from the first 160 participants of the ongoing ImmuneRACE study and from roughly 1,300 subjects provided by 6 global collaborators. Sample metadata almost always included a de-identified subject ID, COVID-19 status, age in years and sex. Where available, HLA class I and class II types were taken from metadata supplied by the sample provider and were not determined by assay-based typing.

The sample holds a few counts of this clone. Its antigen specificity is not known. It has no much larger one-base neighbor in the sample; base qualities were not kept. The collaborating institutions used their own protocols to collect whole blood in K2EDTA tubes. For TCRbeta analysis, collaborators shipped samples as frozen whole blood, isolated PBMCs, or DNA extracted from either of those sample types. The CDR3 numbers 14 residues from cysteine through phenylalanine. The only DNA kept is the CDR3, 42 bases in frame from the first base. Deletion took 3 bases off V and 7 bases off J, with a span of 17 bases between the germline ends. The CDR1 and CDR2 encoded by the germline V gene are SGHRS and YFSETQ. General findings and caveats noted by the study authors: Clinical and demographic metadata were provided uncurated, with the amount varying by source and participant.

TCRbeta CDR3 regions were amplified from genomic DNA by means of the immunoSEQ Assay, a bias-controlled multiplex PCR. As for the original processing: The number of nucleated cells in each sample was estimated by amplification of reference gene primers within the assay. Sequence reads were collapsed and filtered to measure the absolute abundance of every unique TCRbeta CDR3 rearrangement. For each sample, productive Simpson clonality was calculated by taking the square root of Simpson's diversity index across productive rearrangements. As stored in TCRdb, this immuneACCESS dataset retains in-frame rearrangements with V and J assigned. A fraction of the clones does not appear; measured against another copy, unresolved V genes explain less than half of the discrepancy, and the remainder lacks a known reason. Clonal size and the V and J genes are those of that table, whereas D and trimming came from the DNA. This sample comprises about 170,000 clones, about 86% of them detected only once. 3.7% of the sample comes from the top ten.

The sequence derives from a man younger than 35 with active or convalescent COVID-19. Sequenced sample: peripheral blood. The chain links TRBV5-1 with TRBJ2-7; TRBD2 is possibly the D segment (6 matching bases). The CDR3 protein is CASSSGTGVEEQYF. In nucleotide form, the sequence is TGCGCCAGCAGCTCGGGGACTGGCGTGGAAGAGCAGTACTTC.